These 11 T cell receptor beta chains originate from one sample sequenced in a study of tumor-infiltrating lymphocytes in primary liver carcinoma. Synthesis of TCR beta cDNA was carried out from 500 ng total RNA with a constant-region primer. ARM-PCR, slightly modified, supplied the TCR beta libraries through three nested multiplex PCR rounds. TRBV1-TRBV30 forward primers and a C-beta reverse primer were used in the first two PCR rounds, which each ran for about 9 cycles. TCRdb re-derived calls from the multiplex PCR reads in MiXCR, one entry per CDR3 protein. The table records 300,000 to 350,000 distinct CDR3 sequences, around 60% of them present only once. Blood RNA was derived from unsorted whole blood, and germline DNA was extracted too. The source material was peripheral blood. These TCRs come from a man aged 40-55 years with primary liver carcinoma and hepatitis B virus infection.

This clonotype has just a few counts. This sequence joins TRBV14 and TRBJ1-1; the D is unclear. Trimming stripped 5 bases from V and 6 bases from J, with 16 bases between. The V gene's germline CDR1 is SGHDN and CDR2 FVKESK. This CDR3 region has 14 residues. The CDR3 DNA reads as TGTGCCAGCAGCACTACTGGGTTGGGTGCTGAAGCTTTCTTT. This encodes CASSTTGLGAEAFF.

Concerning this clonotype itself: Mismatch with germline at one junction end may stem from a read error. This chain uses TRBV6-2 or TRBV6-3 with TRBJ1-4; 7 bases agree with TRBD1. This CDR3 has 17 residues. Germline V gene lookup returns CDR1 MNHEY and CDR2 SVGEGT. The DNA of the CDR3 is TGTGCCAGCAGTTACAGACAGGGCGACGCAACTAATGAAAAACTGCTTTTT. Amino acid sequence: CASSYRQGDATNEKLLF.

Regarding this clonotype: A much larger clone lies a single base off, so this may be a read error. The J gene is TRBJ2-1, the V gene TRBV4-1; 8 bases align to TRBD2. The ends lost 3 bases at V and 3 bases at J; junction bases unmatched: 16. There are 19 residues in the CDR3. Germline assignment: CDR1 MGHRA and CDR2 YSYEKL. CDR3 sequence reads: CASSHPSGLVGVNYNEQFF. CDR3 nucleotide sequence: TGCGCCAGCAGCCATCCGTCGGGACTAGTGGGAGTAAACTACAATGAGCAGTTCTTC.

Concerning this clonotype: A read error is possible here, since a much larger clone lies one base away. The V and J genes are TRBV10-1 and TRBJ2-5, with TRBD2 as a possible D gene (6 bases). The germline CDR1 and CDR2 sequences are WNHNN and SYGVQD (reference sequence). The V end was cut by 7 bases, the J end by 9 bases, with 18 bases between. The CDR3 loop spans 13 amino acids. In DNA, the CDR3 is TGCGCCAGCATCGGGGGAAGATCTGGGCCCCAGTACTTC. Translation gives CASIGGRSGPQYF.

Concerning this clonotype: One end of the junction varies from germline; a read error may be responsible. The CDR3 DNA reads TGTGCCAGCAGATACTTGGTTGGCAGGGGAGAAAATTCACCCCTCCACTTT. Its translation: CASRYLVGRGENSPLHF. The chain uses TRBV6-6 and TRBJ1-6; the D gene is possibly TRBD1 (6 bases). The germline CDR1 and CDR2 sequences are MNHNY and SVGAGI (reference sequence). The CDR3 has 17 residues.

Regarding this clonotype: A read error may be the cause here, since a much bigger clone is one base away. The chain carries TRBV10-3 and TRBJ2-1, with 8 bases that match TRBD2. The CDR3 contains 13 residues. The V gene's germline CDR1 is ENHRY and CDR2 SYGVKD. Written as DNA, the CDR3 is TGTGCCATCAGGCGGGAGGACTACAATAAGCAGTTCTTC. Its translation is CAIRREDYNKQFF.

Concerning this clonotype: One end of the junction does not line up with germline, which may come from a read error. This chain uses TRBV11-2 with TRBJ2-1; weak D call: TRBD1 (5 bases). Germline lookup yields CDR1 SGHAT and CDR2 FQNNGV. The CDR3 extends over 15 amino acids. CDR3 bases: TGTACCAGCAGCCGGGCCTGGGGCTCCTACAATGAGCGGTTCTTC. It yields the protein CTSSRAWGSYNERFF.

This clonotype was counted at least ten times. The J gene is TRBJ2-7, the V gene TRBV4-3, with D uncertain. Deletions cut 0 bases from V and 1 base from J, with 10 bases between. Germline lookup yields CDR1 LGHNA and CDR2 YSLEER. The CDR3 has 15 amino acids. CDR3 nucleotide sequence: TGCGCCAGCAGCCAAGATCTAAGCCCATCCTACGAGCAGTACTTC. Amino acid sequence: CASSQDLSPSYEQYF.

With respect to this clonotype: A read error may account for a junction end that differs from germline. The chain has TRBV5-4 and TRBJ2-2; D is ambiguous. This CDR3 spans 19 amino acids. CDR1 is SGHNT, CDR2 YYREEE, per germline (reference sequence). Here the CDR3 reads CAGSPWSGRGVANTGELFF. The CDR3 DNA sequence: TGTGCCGGCAGCCCTTGGTCCGGGCGCGGAGTCGCGAACACCGGGGAGCTGTTTTTT.

This clonotype was seen a handful of times. The chain recombines TRBV28 with TRBJ2-7, with TRBD1 matching over 7 bases. Germline V gene lookup returns CDR1 MDHEN and CDR2 SYDVKM. The ends lost 6 bases at V and 3 bases at J; junction bases unmatched: 11. The CDR3 consists of 15 residues. The CDR3 bases are TGTGCCAGCAGCAAGCCCGGGACAGTATTCTACGAGCAGTACTTC. Amino acids: CASSKPGTVFYEQYF.

The V gene is TRBV7-9, the J gene TRBJ2-3; D is perhaps TRBD2 (5 bases). Germline V lookup: CDR1 SEHNR, CDR2 FQNEAQ (reference sequence). With 5 bases removed from V and 2 bases from J, the gap between germline ends came to 11 bases. The CDR3 contains 14 residues. CDR3 nucleotide sequence: TGTGCCAGCAGCACCGGGATTAACACAGATACGCAGTATTTT. Protein: CASSTGINTDTQYF.